These 10 T cell receptor beta chains share one sample of origin, sequenced in a study of control samples from healthy donors and cancer patients. Using immunoSEQ multiplex PCR, the repertoire was profiled, and TCRdb retains in-frame clones only, with some absent. This sample carries 150,000 to 200,000 clones, 90% to 95% of them seen once, and the ten largest clones take around 1.3%. The sample comprised blood. Source of these receptors: a woman aged 18-35 years in good health.

V usage is TRBV6-5 and J usage is TRBJ1-2, with no clear D. CDR3 length: 14 residues. The V gene's germline CDR1 is MNHEY and CDR2 SVGAGI. Trimming took off 4 bases at V and 2 bases at J, with 11 bases between the two ends. Here the CDR3 reads CASSFSRANYGYTF. The CDR3 nucleotides are TGTGCCAGCAGTTTTAGTAGGGCCAACTATGGCTACACCTTC.

This clone was observed a single time. This sequence joins TRBV11-2 and TRBJ2-3; D remains ambiguous. The CDR3 consists of 15 residues. Germline CDR1 reads SGHAT; CDR2 reads FQNNGV. V dropped 3 bases and J dropped 1 base, with 11 bases sitting between them. The CDR3 DNA reads as TGTGCCAGCAGCTTGGCACCATTGGGCACAGATACGCAGTATTTT. Protein: CASSLAPLGTDTQYF.

The gene calls are TRBV19 and TRBJ2-1; TRBD2 matches 10 bases. Germline CDR1 reads LNHDA; CDR2 reads SQIVND (reference sequence). Trimming cost V 5 bases and J 8 bases; bases outside gene matches: 9. This CDR3 comprises 15 residues. CDR3 sequence (DNA): TGTGCCAGTAGTGCCTCTAGCGGGAGTAGGGATGAGCAGTTCTTC. As protein: CASSASSGSRDEQFF.

J is TRBJ1-1 and V is TRBV14; no reliable D call. Deletions cut 0 bases from V and 1 base from J, with 9 bases between. The germline V gene encodes CDR1 SGHDN and CDR2 FVKESK. The CDR3 consists of 15 residues. This CDR3 is CASSQEFAQNTEAFF. As DNA, the CDR3 is TGTGCCAGCAGCCAAGAGTTCGCCCAGAACACTGAAGCTTTCTTT.

J is TRBJ2-1 and V is TRBV6-5, with TRBD1 identical over 9 bases. The germline gives CDR1 MNHEY, CDR2 SVGAGI. Losses at the gene ends were 6 bases for V and 2 bases for J; bases not matched to a gene: 5. The CDR3 has 15 residues. This chain's CDR3 is CASRPGQGTYNEQFF. DNA for the CDR3: TGTGCCAGCAGGCCGGGACAGGGCACCTACAATGAGCAGTTCTTC.

Regarding this clone: At the DNA level, this CDR3 is encoded by other sequences in the same sample as well. The chain is built from TRBV27 and TRBJ2-2; unclear D gene. Trimming removed 0 bases from V and 4 bases from J, with 3 bases in between. The CDR3 runs 13 residues. Germline loops: CDR1 MNHEY, CDR2 SMNVEV (reference sequence). The CDR3 nucleotides read TGTGCCAGCAGTTTATCTGGCACCGGGGAGCTGTTTTTT. This gives the protein CASSLSGTGELFF.

This clone was counted once. The chain uses TRBV19 and TRBJ1-1, with D perhaps TRBD1 (5 bases). Germline V CDR1 and CDR2: LNHDA, SQIVND (reference sequence). The CDR3 sequence is 13 residues long. V shed 1 base and J shed 5 bases, with 8 bases lying between them. This chain's CDR3 is CASSIVAGTEAFF. CDR3 nucleotide sequence: TGTGCCAGTAGTATAGTTGCAGGGACTGAAGCTTTCTTT.

The rearrangement joins TRBV2 to TRBJ2-4; no firm D call. Germline V lookup: CDR1 SNHLY, CDR2 FYNNEI. The CDR3 has 13 residues. V lost 5 bases, J lost 3 bases, and 8 bases lay in between. The CDR3, as DNA: TGTGCCAGCAGTAATCTCCTCAAAAACATTCAGTACTTC. Its translation is CASSNLLKNIQYF.

The rearrangement joins TRBV25-1 to TRBJ2-4; D uncertain. CDR1 is MGHDK, CDR2 SYGVNS, per germline. V was pared by 6 bases and J by 7 bases, with 13 bases between. The CDR3 totals 13 residues. CDR3 DNA: TGTGCCAGCAGCGTTAGTTTTTGGAACATTCAGTACTTC. Translating it yields CASSVSFWNIQYF.

J is TRBJ1-1 and V is TRBV11-2; a weak D match, TRBD1 (5 bases). Germline V gene lookup returns CDR1 SGHAT and CDR2 FQNNGV. V was clipped by 4 bases and J by 0 bases, with 9 bases between them. The CDR3 spans 14 residues. The CDR3 DNA follows: TGTGCCAGCAGCTCAAGACAGATGAACACTGAAGCTTTCTTT. This codes for CASSSRQMNTEAFF.